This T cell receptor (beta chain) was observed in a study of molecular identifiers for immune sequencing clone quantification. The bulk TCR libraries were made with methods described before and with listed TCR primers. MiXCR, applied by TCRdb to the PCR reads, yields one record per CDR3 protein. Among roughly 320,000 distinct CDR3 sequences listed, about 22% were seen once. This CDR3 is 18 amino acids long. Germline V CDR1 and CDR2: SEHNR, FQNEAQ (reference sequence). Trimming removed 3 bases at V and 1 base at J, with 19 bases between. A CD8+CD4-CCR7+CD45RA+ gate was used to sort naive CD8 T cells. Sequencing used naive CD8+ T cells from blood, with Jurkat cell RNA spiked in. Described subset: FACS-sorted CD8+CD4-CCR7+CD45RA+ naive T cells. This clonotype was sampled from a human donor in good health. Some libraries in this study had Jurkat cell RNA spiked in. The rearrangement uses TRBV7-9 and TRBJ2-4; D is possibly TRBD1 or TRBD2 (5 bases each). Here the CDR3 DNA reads TGTGCCAGCAGCTTCGGTATAGGGGAGAAATCGGCCAAAAACATTCAGTACTTC. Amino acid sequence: CASSFGIGEKSAKNIQYF.